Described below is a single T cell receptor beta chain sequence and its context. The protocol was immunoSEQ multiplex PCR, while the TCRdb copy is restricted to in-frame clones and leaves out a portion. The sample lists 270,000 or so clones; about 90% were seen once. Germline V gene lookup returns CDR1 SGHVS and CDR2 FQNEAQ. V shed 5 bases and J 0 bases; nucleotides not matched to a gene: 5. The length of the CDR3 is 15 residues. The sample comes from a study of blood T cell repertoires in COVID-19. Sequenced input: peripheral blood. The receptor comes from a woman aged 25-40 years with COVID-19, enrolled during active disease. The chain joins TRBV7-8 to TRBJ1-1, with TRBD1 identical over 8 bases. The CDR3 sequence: CASSVPGQVNTEAFF. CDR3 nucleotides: TGTGCCAGCAGCGTACCGGGACAGGTGAACACTGAAGCTTTCTTT. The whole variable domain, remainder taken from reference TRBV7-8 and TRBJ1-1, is GAGVSQSPRYKVAKRGQDVALRCDPISGHVSLFWYQQALGQGPEFLTYFQNEAQLDKSGLPSDRFFAERPEGSVSTLKIQRTQQEDSAVYLCASSVPGQVNTEAFFGQGTRLTVV.